This record concerns one TCR beta chain sequence. Its matching antigen is unknown. This record belongs to a study of T cell repertoires in cytomegalovirus infection. Study context: Indicated by public TCR beta signatures were CMV infection and matching HLA type. Study-wide results and caveats: Predominance within the ex vivo response was attributable to HLA-C-restricted CMV-specific TCR beta clonotypes. People with CMV and the relevant HLA were identified by cumulative public TCR beta family frequency.

TCRdb used MiXCR to reprocess the reads, holding one entry per CDR3 protein. The sample yields about 830,000 distinct CDR3 sequences, about 33% seen once. The CDR3 runs to 12 residues. Trimming shortened V by 7 bases and J by 9 bases, and 13 bases separated the two germline ends. The germline V gene has CDR1 ENHRY and CDR2 SYGVKD. The receptor was isolated from a human donor in good health (CMV status not recorded). Some clones in this sample may be carry-over from other donors' samples. The source material was cultured CD8+ T cells from PBMCs, sampled from culture after CMV antigen stimulation. This chain joins TRBV10-3 and TRBJ2-1, with D possibly called TRBD1 or TRBD2 (5 bases each). The CDR3 loop is CAITSPGGEQFF. In DNA, the CDR3 is TGTGCCATCACCTCTCCTGGGGGTGAGCAGTTCTTC.